This T cell receptor beta chain came from a study of blood T cell repertoires in COVID-19. On the study more broadly: The United States, Italy and Spain were the sources of the acute and convalescent COVID-19 samples. T cells, B-cell-depleted T cells, or PBMCs supplied cDNA or gDNA.

This CDR3 contains 14 residues. The germline V and J ends were trimmed by 6 bases and 0 bases, with 11 bases remaining between them. The germline gives CDR1 MNHEY, CDR2 SMNVEV (reference sequence). As originally analysed: Amplifying reference gene primers gave estimates of nucleated cell counts. TCRdb keeps only in-frame clones here, not all; method: immunoSEQ multiplex PCR. The DNA was the basis for D and trimming; V, J and clone size are from that table. The repertoire has hundreds of thousands of clones, about 89% of them found once; the top ten carry around 8%. The receptor comes from a woman between 50 and 59 years old who had recovered from COVID-19. The sequenced sample consisted of peripheral blood. This chain connects TRBV27 to TRBJ1-1; D is ambiguous. CDR3 protein: CASRPGVMNTEAFF. Written as DNA, the CDR3 is TGTGCCAGCAGACCCGGGGTCATGAACACTGAAGCTTTCTTT.